This T cell receptor beta chain comes out of a study of beta chain features in type 1 diabetes. Overall study context: Patient and healthy donor groups were alike in age, gender and cell yields. Study results and limitations: Here, the possible influence of HLA type (on TCRB rearrangement) remained unresolved.

This clone was picked up a small number of times. Its matching antigen is unknown. This CDR3 spans 15 amino acids. Germline V gene sequence: CDR1 GTSNPN, CDR2 SVGIG (reference sequence). The J segment lost 4 bases and the V segment lost 0 bases, leaving 5 bases of the junction unmatched. Purity above 98% was achieved in all sorted populations. The sequenced template was cDNA made from the entire isolated RNA. Clones were sequenced by immunoSEQ multiplex PCR, and TCRdb holds only the in-frame ones, with some missing. The sample consists of under 500,000 clones, about 29% of them appearing once. Sequenced material: naive CD4+ T cells from blood. The chain recombines TRBV30 with TRBJ1-2; 10 nucleotides agree with TRBD1. This clonotype was obtained from a man aged 18 to 30 in good health. The CDR3 loop reads CAWSVQTGGIYGYTF. Here the CDR3 DNA reads TGTGCCTGGAGTGTACAGACAGGGGGCATCTATGGCTACACCTTC.